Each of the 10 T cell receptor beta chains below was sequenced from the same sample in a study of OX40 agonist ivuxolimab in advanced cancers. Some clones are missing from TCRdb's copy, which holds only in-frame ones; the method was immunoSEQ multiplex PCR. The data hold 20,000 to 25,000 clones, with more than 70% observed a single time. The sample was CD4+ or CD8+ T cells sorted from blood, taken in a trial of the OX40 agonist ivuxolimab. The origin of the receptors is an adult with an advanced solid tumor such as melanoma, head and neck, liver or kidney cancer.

The CDR3 DNA sequence: TGTGCCAGCAGCTTGGGTTTGGGGGGGGAAGCTTTCTTT. It codes for CASSLGLGGEAFF. The chain carries TRBV5-4 and TRBJ1-1, with a possible D match to TRBD1 (5 bases). CDR3 length equals 13 residues. Germline loops: CDR1 SGHNT, CDR2 YYREEE (reference sequence). V was clipped by 0 bases and J by 8 bases, with 11 bases between them.

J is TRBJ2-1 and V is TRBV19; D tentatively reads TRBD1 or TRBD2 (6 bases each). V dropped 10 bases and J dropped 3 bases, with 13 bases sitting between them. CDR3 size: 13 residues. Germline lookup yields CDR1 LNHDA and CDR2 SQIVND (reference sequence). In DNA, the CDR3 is TGTGCCACTCTAGGGGGGATCTACAATGAGCAGTTCTTC. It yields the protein CATLGGIYNEQFF.

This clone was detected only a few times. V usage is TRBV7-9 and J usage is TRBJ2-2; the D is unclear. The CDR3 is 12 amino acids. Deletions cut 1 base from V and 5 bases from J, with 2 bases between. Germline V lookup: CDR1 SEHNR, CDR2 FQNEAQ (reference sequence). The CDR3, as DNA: TGTGCCAGCAGCTTAGGAACCGGGGAGCTGTTTTTT. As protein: CASSLGTGELFF.

The CDR3 loop reads CASSPSAGESPGANVLTF. Here the CDR3 DNA reads TGTGCCAGCAGCCCAAGCGCAGGGGAGAGCCCTGGGGCCAACGTCCTGACTTTC. The chain recombines TRBV27 with TRBJ2-6; the D gene is possibly TRBD1 (6 bases). The V gene lost 6 bases and the J gene lost 2 bases, with 20 bases spanning the gap. This CDR3 is 18 amino acids long. Germline CDR1 MNHEY, CDR2 SMNVEV (reference sequence).

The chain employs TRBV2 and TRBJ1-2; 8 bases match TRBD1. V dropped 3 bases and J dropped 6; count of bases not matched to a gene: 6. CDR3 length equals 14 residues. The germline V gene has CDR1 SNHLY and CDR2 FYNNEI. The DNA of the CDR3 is TGTGCCAGCAGTGAGTCGACAGGGGCCAATGGCTACACCTTC. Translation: CASSESTGANGYTF.

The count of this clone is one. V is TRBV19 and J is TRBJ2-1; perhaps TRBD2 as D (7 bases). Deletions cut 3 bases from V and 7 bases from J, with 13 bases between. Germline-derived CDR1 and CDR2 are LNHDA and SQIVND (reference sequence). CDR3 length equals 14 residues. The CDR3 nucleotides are TGTGCCAGTAGTATGGGGGGGGCTGGGAATGAGCAGTTCTTC. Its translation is CASSMGGAGNEQFF.

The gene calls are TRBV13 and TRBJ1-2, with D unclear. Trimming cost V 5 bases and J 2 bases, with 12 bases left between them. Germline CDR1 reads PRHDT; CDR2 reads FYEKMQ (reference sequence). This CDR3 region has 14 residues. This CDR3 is CASSPRQSNYGYTF. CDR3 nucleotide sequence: TGTGCCAGCAGCCCCCGTCAAAGCAACTATGGCTACACCTTC.

The CDR3 region is CASSPYPGHLNTEAFF. The CDR3, as DNA: TGTGCCAGCAGTCCTTATCCGGGACACCTGAACACTGAAGCTTTCTTT. This chain joins TRBV7-9 and TRBJ1-1, with a tentative D call TRBD1 (6 bases). Per germline, CDR1 SEHNR and CDR2 FQNEAQ (reference sequence). The CDR3 covers 16 residues. The V end was cut by 6 bases, the J end by 0 bases, with 17 bases between.

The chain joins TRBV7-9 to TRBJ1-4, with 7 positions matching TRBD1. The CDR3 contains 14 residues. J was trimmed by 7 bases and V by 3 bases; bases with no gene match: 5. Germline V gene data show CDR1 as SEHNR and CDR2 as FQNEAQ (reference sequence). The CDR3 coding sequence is TGTGCCAGCAGCTTCGAGGGGGCCGGTGAAAAACTGTTTTTT. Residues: CASSFEGAGEKLFF.

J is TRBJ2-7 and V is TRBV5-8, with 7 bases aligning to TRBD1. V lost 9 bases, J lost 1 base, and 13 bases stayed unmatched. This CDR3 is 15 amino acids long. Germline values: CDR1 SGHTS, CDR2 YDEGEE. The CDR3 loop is CATLRGTDRSYEQYF. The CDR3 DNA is TGTGCCACGTTGAGGGGAACGGACAGGTCCTACGAGCAGTACTTC.